Listed below are T cell receptor beta chains from one sample, sequenced in a study of blood T cell repertoires in COVID-19. Only in-frame clones appear in the TCRdb table, and some are missing; sequencing was by immunoSEQ multiplex PCR. Found here are about 140,000 clones, 80% to 85% of them singletons; the top ten hold about 8.1%. Sequencing was carried out using peripheral blood. Receptors originate from a man aged 25-45 years with COVID-19, enrolled during active disease. Both conserved end residues are part of each CDR3. Each record gives: V gene, J gene, CDR3 length, clone size, D gene, CDR3 protein, CDR3 DNA. A D gene is named only where the DNA matches it firmly. Clone size is shown for a subset of rows, as once, few, many or a class of expanded clone.

v_call: TRBV27; j_call: TRBJ1-5; cdr3_length: 16; clone_size: -; d_call: -; cdr3_aa: CASSLSGAVNNQPQHF; cdr3_nt: TGTGCCAGCAGTTTAAGTGGGGCAGTAAACAATCAGCCCCAGCATTTT
v_call: TRBV10-2; j_call: TRBJ2-7; cdr3_length: 15; clone_size: few; d_call: TRBD2; cdr3_aa: CASSGTSGSPYEQYF; cdr3_nt: TGCGCCAGCAGTGGGACTAGCGGGAGCCCTTACGAGCAGTACTTC
v_call: TRBV5-4; j_call: TRBJ1-4; cdr3_length: 14; clone_size: -; d_call: -; cdr3_aa: CASSFGSANEKLFF; cdr3_nt: TGTGCCAGCAGCTTCGGCAGCGCTAATGAAAAACTGTTTTTT
v_call: TRBV12-3/TRBV12-4; j_call: TRBJ2-7; cdr3_length: 13; clone_size: -; d_call: -; cdr3_aa: CASRRPTSIQQYF; cdr3_nt: TGTGCCAGCAGGCGCCCGACTAGTATCCAGCAGTACTTC
v_call: TRBV13; j_call: TRBJ2-7; cdr3_length: 16; clone_size: -; d_call: -; cdr3_aa: CASSPRIGDSSYEQYF; cdr3_nt: TGTGCCAGCAGCCCCAGGATAGGCGACAGCTCCTACGAGCAGTACTTC
v_call: TRBV9; j_call: TRBJ2-5; cdr3_length: 16; clone_size: -; d_call: TRBD1; cdr3_aa: CASSVEGATGTETQYF; cdr3_nt: TGTGCCAGCAGCGTAGAGGGGGCGACAGGGACGGAGACCCAGTACTTC
v_call: TRBV18; j_call: TRBJ2-7; cdr3_length: 15; clone_size: -; d_call: TRBD1; cdr3_aa: CASSQQPGQVYEQYF; cdr3_nt: TGTGCCAGCTCACAGCAACCGGGACAGGTTTACGAGCAGTACTTC
v_call: TRBV19; j_call: TRBJ2-4; cdr3_length: 15; clone_size: once; d_call: -; cdr3_aa: CASSKSGQGGNIQYF; cdr3_nt: TGTGCCAGTAGTAAATCCGGGCAGGGGGGAAACATTCAGTACTTC
v_call: TRBV5-6; j_call: TRBJ2-7; cdr3_length: 12; clone_size: -; d_call: -; cdr3_aa: CASRFTGHEQYF; cdr3_nt: TGTGCCAGCAGATTTACAGGTCACGAGCAGTACTTC
v_call: TRBV6-1; j_call: TRBJ2-2; cdr3_length: 17; clone_size: -; d_call: -; cdr3_aa: CASSVLRWRGGTGELFF; cdr3_nt: TGTGCCAGCAGTGTTTTGAGGTGGAGGGGAGGCACCGGGGAGCTGTTTTTT